This TCR beta chain was recovered during a study of T cells in Graves' hyperthyroidism and ophthalmopathy. V lost 6 bases to trimming and J lost 3 bases; unmatched junction nucleotides: 4. CDR1 and CDR2 (germline): LGHDT, YNNKEL (reference sequence). The CDR3 has 14 amino acids. Amplification targeted TCR beta CDR3 regions from RNA transcripts. In the first-round RT-PCR of the TCR CDR3, the HTBI primer set was used. TCRdb independently ran MiXCR on the multiplex PCR reads; one entry per CDR3 protein. Of under 800,000 distinct CDR3 sequences listed, roughly 15% are singletons. Fresh peripheral blood, 10 ml, was the source of the PBMCs. This clonotype was observed at least ten times.

Sequenced sample: blood. The V call is TRBV3-1, the J call TRBJ2-2, with TRBD2 matching 7 bases. This clonotype originated in a woman between 18 and 29 years old with Graves' hyperthyroidism. The CDR3 DNA sequence: TGTGCCAGCAGAACCCTAGCGGACACCGGGGAGCTGTTTTTT. Protein product: CASRTLADTGELFF.